This T cell receptor beta chain emerged from a study of blood T cell repertoires in COVID-19. Study-level background: PBMCs, B-cell-depleted T cells, or T cells provided the cDNA or gDNA that made up the material.

This table comes from immunoSEQ multiplex PCR, and its TCRdb copy is limited to in-frame clones, with some not included. Of 200,000 to 300,000 clones listed, around 85% are singletons. The study drew participants aged roughly 18 to 95 years from 24 US areas. This CDR3 has 15 amino acids. Germline CDR1 and CDR2: SNHLY and FYNNEI. V was shortened by 6 bases and J by 1 base, with 13 bases between the two germline ends. J is TRBJ1-5 and V is TRBV2; no definite D call. Sample: PBMCs or T cells enriched from blood (not recorded which). This receptor was identified in a woman between 40 and 50 years old with acute COVID-19. The CDR3 DNA follows: TGTGCCAGCAGGGAATTGAGGGCGAGCAATCAGCCCCAGCATTTT. The encoded protein is CASRELRASNQPQHF.